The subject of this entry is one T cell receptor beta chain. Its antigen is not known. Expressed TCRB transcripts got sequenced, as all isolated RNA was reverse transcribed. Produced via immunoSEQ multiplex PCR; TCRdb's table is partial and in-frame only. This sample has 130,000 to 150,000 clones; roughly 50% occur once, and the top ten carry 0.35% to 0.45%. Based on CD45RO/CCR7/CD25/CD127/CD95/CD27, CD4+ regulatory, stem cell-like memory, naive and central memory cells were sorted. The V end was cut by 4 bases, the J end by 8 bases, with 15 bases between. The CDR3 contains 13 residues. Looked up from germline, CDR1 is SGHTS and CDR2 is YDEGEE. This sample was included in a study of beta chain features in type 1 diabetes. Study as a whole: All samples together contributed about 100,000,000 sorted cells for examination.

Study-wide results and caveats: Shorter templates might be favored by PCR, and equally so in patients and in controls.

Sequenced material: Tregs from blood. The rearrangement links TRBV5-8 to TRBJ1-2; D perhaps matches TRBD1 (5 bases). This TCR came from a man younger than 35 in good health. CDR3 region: CASSHTGVGGYTF. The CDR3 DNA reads TGTGCCAGCAGCCATACGGGGGTCGGAGGCTACACCTTC.